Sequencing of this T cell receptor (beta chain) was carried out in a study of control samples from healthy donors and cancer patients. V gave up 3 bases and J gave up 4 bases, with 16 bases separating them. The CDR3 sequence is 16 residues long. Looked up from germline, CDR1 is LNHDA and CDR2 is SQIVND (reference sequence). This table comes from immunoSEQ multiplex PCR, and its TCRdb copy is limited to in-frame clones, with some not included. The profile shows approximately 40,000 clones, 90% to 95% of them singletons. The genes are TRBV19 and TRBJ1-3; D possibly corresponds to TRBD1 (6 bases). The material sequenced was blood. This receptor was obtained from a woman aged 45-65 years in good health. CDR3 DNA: TGTGCCAGTAGTATCCCCAGGGGTTCGGCCGGAAACACCATATATTTT. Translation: CASSIPRGSAGNTIYF.